The T cell receptor (beta chain) under discussion was sequenced for a study of OX40 agonist ivuxolimab in advanced cancers. Regarding the study as a whole: Certain nonresponders additionally had low normalized T-cell clonal expansion. Expanded clones tended on average to be more numerous among CD8+ T cells than CD4+.

Excluded were patients having autoimmune disease history or systemic immunosuppression. Collection of blood occurred at baseline, at cycle 4 day 1, and at cycle 7 day 1. Germline V gene data show CDR1 as SGHTS and CDR2 as YDEGEE. The CDR3 runs 14 residues. The ends lost 3 bases at V and 11 bases at J; junction bases unmatched: 9. Repertoires were generated with immunoSEQ multiplex PCR, while TCRdb's copy carries only in-frame clones and drops some. The sample consists of some 70,000 clones, roughly 85% of them appearing once. As for this clone: Its antigen is currently unknown.

This receptor was obtained from an adult with an advanced solid tumor such as melanoma, head and neck, liver or kidney cancer. This sample comprised CD4+ or CD8+ T cells sorted from blood, obtained in a trial of the OX40 agonist ivuxolimab. This chain uses TRBV5-8 with TRBJ1-1; 11 bases match TRBD1. This CDR3 is CASSWEDRGRSAFF. The CDR3 DNA follows: TGTGCCAGCAGCTGGGAGGACAGGGGGCGATCGGCTTTCTTT.